This is a list of T cell receptor beta chains from one sample in a study of blood T cells in healthy people across ages. TCRdb re-called the 5' RACE reads through MiXCR, storing one row per CDR3 protein. The sample yields some 1,500,000 distinct CDR3 sequences, 42% seen once. The sample consisted of blood. These receptors were taken from a woman aged 18 to 35 in good health. Each CDR3 is given with its conserved first and last residue. The D gene is left open where the match is weak. A row's size may be missing; if present it is once, few, many or a size class.

CDR3 length	D gene	V gene	J gene	clone size	CDR3 protein	CDR3 DNA
14	.	TRBV9	TRBJ1-4	.	CASRRDATNEKLFF	TGTGCCAGCAGGAGAGATGCAACTAATGAAAAACTGTTTTTT
15	.	TRBV9	TRBJ2-3	.	CASSAQRASTDTQYF	TGTGCCAGCAGCGCCCAGCGGGCGAGCACAGATACGCAGTATTTT
16	.	TRBV4-1	TRBJ2-1	few	CASSQGTGRNNNEQFF	TGCGCCAGCAGCCAAGGAACGGGACGGAACAACAATGAGCAGTTCTTC
13	.	TRBV27	TRBJ1-2	.	CASRGPPDYGYTF	TGTGCCAGCAGAGGCCCCCCGGACTATGGCTACACCTTC
13	TRBD2	TRBV29-1	TRBJ2-1	few	CSVRTSGRGEQFF	TGCAGCGTGCGGACTAGCGGGAGAGGCGAGCAGTTCTTC
16	.	TRBV7-9	TRBJ2-3	.	CASSLNGPTLTDTQYF	TGTGCCAGCAGCTTGAATGGCCCAACCCTCACAGATACGCAGTATTTT
13	.	TRBV2	TRBJ2-5	.	CASRLEAGETQYF	TGTGCCAGCAGGCTGGAAGCGGGTGAGACCCAGTACTTC
15	.	TRBV4-3	TRBJ2-4	few	CASSRGYRQENIQYF	TGCGCCAGCAGCCGAGGGTATCGACAGGAAAACATTCAGTACTTC
15	.	TRBV4-3	TRBJ2-7	many	CASSQEGQNTYEQYF	TGCGCCAGCAGCCAAGAAGGACAGAACACCTACGAGCAGTACTTC
11	.	TRBV20-1	TRBJ2-7	.	CSANGQDEQYF	TGCAGTGCTAATGGACAAGACGAGCAGTACTTC
18	TRBD1	TRBV11-2	TRBJ2-1	.	CASSLGMTGGFLHNEQFF	TGTGCCAGCAGCTTAGGAATGACAGGGGGCTTTCTCCACAATGAGCAGTTCTTC
13	.	TRBV4-2	TRBJ2-1	.	CASKVGGNNEQFF	TGTGCCAGCAAGGTTGGCGGAAACAATGAGCAGTTCTTC
12	.	TRBV13	TRBJ1-6	few	CASSLGSGSPHF	TGTGCCAGCAGCTTAGGTAGTGGATCCCCCCACTTT
15	.	TRBV4-3	TRBJ1-1	.	CASSQDAGWNTEAFF	TGCGCCAGCAGCCAAGACGCAGGATGGAACACTGAAGCTTTCTTT
13	.	TRBV7-2	TRBJ1-1	.	CASSLWGGSEAFF	TGTGCCAGCAGCTTATGGGGGGGGTCTGAAGCTTTCTTT
14	.	TRBV12-3/TRBV12-4	TRBJ1-1	.	CASSRGVWDTEAFF	TGTGCCAGCAGTAGGGGGGTTTGGGACACTGAAGCTTTCTTT
17	TRBD2	TRBV4-1	TRBJ2-1	few	CASSPTGSGGAGDEQFF	TGCGCCAGCAGCCCAACAGGTAGCGGGGGGGCCGGAGATGAGCAGTTCTTC
12	TRBD1	TRBV30	TRBJ2-7	few	CASTGVRNEQYF	TGTGCCTCGACAGGGGTAAGGAACGAGCAGTACTTC
12	.	TRBV29-1	TRBJ1-2	few	CSVGGVNYGYTF	TGCAGCGTTGGTGGGGTTAACTATGGCTACACCTTC
16	.	TRBV5-1	TRBJ2-2	.	CASSLIATPGTGELFF	TGCGCCAGCAGCTTAATCGCGACCCCCGGGACCGGGGAGCTGTTTTTT
13	.	TRBV7-2	TRBJ2-5	.	CASGKAVQETQYF	TGTGCCAGCGGGAAAGCGGTCCAAGAGACCCAGTACTTC
11	.	TRBV11-2	TRBJ1-6	few	CASSGGAPLHF	TGTGCCAGCAGCGGGGGGGCTCCCCTCCACTTT
12	TRBD1	TRBV20-1	TRBJ1-2	few	CSARRDRDGYTF	TGCAGTGCTAGGCGGGACAGGGATGGCTACACCTTC
14	TRBD1	TRBV4-1	TRBJ1-2	.	CASSQPGQGDGYTF	TGCGCCAGCAGCCAACCGGGACAGGGGGATGGCTACACCTTC
14	.	TRBV21-1	TRBJ2-7	.	CTSTSDIGEYEQYF	TGTACCAGCACCTCGGACATCGGGGAATACGAGCAGTACTTC
16	.	TRBV6-2/TRBV6-3	TRBJ2-1	few	CASTIPPGPANNEQFF	TGTGCCAGCACCATCCCCCCGGGACCAGCTAACAATGAGCAGTTCTTC
13	.	TRBV7-9	TRBJ2-3	.	CASSLPSVDTQYF	TGTGCCAGCAGCTTACCTAGCGTGGATACGCAGTATTTT
12	.	TRBV6-2/TRBV6-3	TRBJ2-1	many	CASSYLGNEQFF	TGTGCCAGCAGTTACCTTGGAAATGAGCAGTTCTTC
15	TRBD2	TRBV6-5	TRBJ2-1	.	CASSGLAGGNNEQFF	TGTGCCAGCAGTGGACTAGCGGGAGGGAACAATGAGCAGTTCTTC
17	TRBD2	TRBV5-5	TRBJ2-1	.	CASSLVLAGEIYNEQFF	TGTGCCAGCAGCTTGGTTCTAGCGGGGGAGATCTACAATGAGCAGTTCTTC
19	.	TRBV15	TRBJ1-4	.	CATSRDNPERSAQDEKLFF	TGTGCCACCAGCAGAGATAACCCGGAGCGCAGCGCCCAGGATGAAAAACTGTTTTTT
13	.	TRBV6-6	TRBJ2-5	.	CASSKIREETQYF	TGTGCCAGCAGCAAGATCAGGGAAGAGACCCAGTACTTC
14	.	TRBV18	TRBJ2-3	.	CASSQGKGSDTQYF	TGTGCCAGCTCACAGGGCAAGGGGTCAGATACGCAGTATTTT
15	.	TRBV7-3	TRBJ1-1	.	CASSSLGGQNTEAFF	TGTGCCAGCAGCTCCCTCGGGGGGCAGAACACTGAAGCTTTCTTT
16	.	TRBV4-2	TRBJ2-2	.	CASSPQARGDTGELFF	TGTGCCAGCAGCCCGCAGGCCAGGGGGGACACCGGGGAGCTGTTTTTT